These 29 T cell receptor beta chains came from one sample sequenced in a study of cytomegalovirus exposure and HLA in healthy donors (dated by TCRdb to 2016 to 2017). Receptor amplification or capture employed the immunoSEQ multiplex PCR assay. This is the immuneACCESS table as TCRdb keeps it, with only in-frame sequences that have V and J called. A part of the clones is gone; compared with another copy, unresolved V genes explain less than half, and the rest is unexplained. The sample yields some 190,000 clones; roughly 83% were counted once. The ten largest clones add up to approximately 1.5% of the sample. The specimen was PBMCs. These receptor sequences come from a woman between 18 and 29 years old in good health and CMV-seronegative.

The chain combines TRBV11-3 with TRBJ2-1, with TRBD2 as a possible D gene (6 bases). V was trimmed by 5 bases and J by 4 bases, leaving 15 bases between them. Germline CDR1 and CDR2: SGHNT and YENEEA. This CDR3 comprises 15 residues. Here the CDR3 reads CASSPRGTNYNEQFF. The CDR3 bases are TGTGCCAGCAGCCCGCGCGGGACCAATTACAATGAGCAGTTCTTC. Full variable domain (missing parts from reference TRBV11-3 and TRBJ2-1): EAGVVQSPRYKIIEKKQPVAFWCNPISGHNTLYWYLQNLGQGPELLIRYENEEAVDDSQLPKDRFSAERLKGVDSTLKIQPAELGDSAVYLCASSPRGTNYNEQFFGPGTRLTVL.

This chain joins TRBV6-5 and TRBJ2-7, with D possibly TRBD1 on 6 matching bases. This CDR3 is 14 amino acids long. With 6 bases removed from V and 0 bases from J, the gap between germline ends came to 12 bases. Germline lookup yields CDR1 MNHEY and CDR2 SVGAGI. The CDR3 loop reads CASRGDKASYEQYF. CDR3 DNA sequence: TGTGCCAGCAGAGGGGACAAGGCCTCCTACGAGCAGTACTTC.

CDR3: CASSAGLAGVETQYF. In DNA, the CDR3 is TGTGCCAGCAGCGCGGGACTAGCGGGAGTGGAGACCCAGTACTTC. The chain has TRBV9 and TRBJ2-5; 14 nucleotides agree with TRBD2. CDR1 is SGDLS, CDR2 YYNGEE, per germline. Trimming at V came to 3 bases and at J to 5 bases, leaving 3 bases not matched to a gene. The CDR3 spans 15 residues.

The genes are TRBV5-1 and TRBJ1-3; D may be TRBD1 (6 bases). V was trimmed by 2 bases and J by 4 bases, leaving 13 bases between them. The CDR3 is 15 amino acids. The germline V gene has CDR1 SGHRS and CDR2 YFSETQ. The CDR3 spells CASSFSTGLGNTIYF. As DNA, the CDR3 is TGCGCCAGCAGCTTCAGCACAGGGTTGGGAAACACCATATATTTT.

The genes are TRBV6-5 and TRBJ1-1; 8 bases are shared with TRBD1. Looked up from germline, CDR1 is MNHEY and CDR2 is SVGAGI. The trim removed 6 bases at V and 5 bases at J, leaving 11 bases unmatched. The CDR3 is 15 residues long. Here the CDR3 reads CASSQNDRGRTEAFF. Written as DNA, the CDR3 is TGTGCCAGCAGCCAAAACGACAGGGGCCGGACTGAAGCTTTCTTT.

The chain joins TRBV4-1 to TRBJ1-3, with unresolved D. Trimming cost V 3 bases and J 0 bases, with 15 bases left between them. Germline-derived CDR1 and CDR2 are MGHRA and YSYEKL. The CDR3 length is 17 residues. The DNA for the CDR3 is TGCGCCAGCAGCCAGAACAGCCAGAAGTACTCTGGAAACACCATATATTTT. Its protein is CASSQNSQKYSGNTIYF.

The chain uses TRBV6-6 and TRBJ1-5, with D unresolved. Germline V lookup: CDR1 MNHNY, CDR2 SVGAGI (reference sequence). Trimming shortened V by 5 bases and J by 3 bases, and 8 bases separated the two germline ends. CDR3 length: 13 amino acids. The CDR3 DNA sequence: TGTGCCAGCAGTGACACCATCAATCAGCCCCAGCATTTT. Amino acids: CASSDTINQPQHF.

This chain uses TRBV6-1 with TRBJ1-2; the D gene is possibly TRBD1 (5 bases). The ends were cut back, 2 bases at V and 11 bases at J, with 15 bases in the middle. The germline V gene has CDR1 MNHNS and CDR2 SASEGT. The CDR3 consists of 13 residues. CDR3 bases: TGTGCCAGCAGTGAAAAAACAACGACAGAGTACACCTTC. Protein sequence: CASSEKTTTEYTF.

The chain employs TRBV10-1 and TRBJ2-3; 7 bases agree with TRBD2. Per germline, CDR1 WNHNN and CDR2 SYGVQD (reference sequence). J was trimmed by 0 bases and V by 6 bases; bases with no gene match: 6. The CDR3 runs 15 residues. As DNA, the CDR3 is TGCGCCAGCAGGCCCACGGGGGGAAGCACAGATACGCAGTATTTT. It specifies CASRPTGGSTDTQYF.

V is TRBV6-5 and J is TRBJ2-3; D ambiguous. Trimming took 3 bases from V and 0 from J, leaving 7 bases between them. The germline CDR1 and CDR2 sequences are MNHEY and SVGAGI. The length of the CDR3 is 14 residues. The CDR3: CASSYELSTDTQYF. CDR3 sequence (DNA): TGTGCCAGCAGTTATGAGCTTAGCACAGATACGCAGTATTTT.

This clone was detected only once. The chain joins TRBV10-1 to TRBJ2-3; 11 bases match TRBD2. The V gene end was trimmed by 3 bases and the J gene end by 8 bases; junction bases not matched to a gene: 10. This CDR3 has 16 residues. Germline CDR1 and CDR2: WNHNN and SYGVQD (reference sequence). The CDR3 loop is CASSERTSGPGGTQYF. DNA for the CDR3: TGCGCCAGCAGTGAACGGACTAGCGGGCCCGGTGGTACGCAGTATTTT.

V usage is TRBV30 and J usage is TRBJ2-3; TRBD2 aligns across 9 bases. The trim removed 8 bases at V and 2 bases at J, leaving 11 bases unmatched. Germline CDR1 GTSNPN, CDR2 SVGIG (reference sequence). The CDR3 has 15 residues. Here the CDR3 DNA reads TGTGCCCTTGGGCGGGGGGGCCGGGACACAGATACGCAGTATTTT. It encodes CALGRGGRDTDTQYF.

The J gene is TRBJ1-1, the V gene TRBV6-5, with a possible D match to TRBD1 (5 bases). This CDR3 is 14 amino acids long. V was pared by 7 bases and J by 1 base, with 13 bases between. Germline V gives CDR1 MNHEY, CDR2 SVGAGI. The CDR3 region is CASTRTGRNTEAFF. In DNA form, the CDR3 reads TGTGCCAGCACCAGAACAGGAAGGAACACTGAAGCTTTCTTT.

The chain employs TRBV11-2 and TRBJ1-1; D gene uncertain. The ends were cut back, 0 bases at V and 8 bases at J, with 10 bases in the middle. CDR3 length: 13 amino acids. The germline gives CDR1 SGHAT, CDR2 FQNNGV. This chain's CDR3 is CASSLDWGGEAFF. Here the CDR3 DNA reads TGTGCCAGCAGCTTAGATTGGGGAGGAGAAGCTTTCTTT.

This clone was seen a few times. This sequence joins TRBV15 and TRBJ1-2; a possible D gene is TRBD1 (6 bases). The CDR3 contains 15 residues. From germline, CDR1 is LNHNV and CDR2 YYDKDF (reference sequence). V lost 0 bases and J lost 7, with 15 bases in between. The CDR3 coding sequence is TGTGCCACCAGCAGAGATCGAATGGGGGCGAGTGGCTACACCTTC. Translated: CATSRDRMGASGYTF.

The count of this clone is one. CDR3 residues: CASSLTGVRGEQYF. The CDR3 nucleotides read TGTGCCAGCAGCTTGACAGGGGTTCGTGGCGAGCAGTACTTC. The chain combines TRBV5-6 with TRBJ2-7, with 7 nucleotides matching TRBD1. CDR3 size: 14 residues. Looked up from germline, CDR1 is SGHDT and CDR2 is YYEEEE. J gave up 6 bases and V 1 base, and 7 bases lay outside the gene matches.

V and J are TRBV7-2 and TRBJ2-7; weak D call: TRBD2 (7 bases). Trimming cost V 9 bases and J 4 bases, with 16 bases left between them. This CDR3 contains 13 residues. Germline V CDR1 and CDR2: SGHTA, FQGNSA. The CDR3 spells CASEGGQAYEQYF. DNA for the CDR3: TGTGCCAGTGAGGGGGGGCAGGCTTACGAGCAGTACTTC.

The CDR3, as DNA: TGCAGTGCTAGAGCGAGCGGCGAGCAGTACTTC. Amino acid sequence: CSARASGEQYF. The chain is built from TRBV20-1 and TRBJ2-7, with a weak D call TRBD2 (5 bases). Germline-derived CDR1 and CDR2 are DFQATT and SNEGSKA (reference sequence). This CDR3 is built from 11 residues. Trimming removed 1 base at V and 6 bases at J, with 7 bases between.

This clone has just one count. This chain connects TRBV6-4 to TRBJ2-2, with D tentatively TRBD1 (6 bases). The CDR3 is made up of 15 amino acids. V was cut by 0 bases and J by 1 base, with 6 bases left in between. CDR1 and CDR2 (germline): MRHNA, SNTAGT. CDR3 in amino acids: CASSDSRGNTGELFF. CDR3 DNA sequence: TGTGCCAGCAGTGACTCCAGGGGGAACACCGGGGAGCTGTTTTTT.

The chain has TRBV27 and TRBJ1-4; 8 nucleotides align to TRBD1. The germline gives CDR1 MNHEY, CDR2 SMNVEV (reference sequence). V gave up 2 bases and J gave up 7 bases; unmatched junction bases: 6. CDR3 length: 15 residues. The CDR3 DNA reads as TGTGCCAGCAGTTTACTCAGGGGGCGCGGTGAAAAACTGTTTTTT. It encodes CASSLLRGRGEKLFF. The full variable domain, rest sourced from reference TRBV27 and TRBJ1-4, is EAQVTQNPRYLITVTGKKLTVTCSQNMNHEYMSWYRQDPGLGLRQIYYSMNVEVTDKGDVPEGYKVSRKEKRNFPLILESPSPNQTSLYFCASSLLRGRGEKLFFGSGTQLSVL.

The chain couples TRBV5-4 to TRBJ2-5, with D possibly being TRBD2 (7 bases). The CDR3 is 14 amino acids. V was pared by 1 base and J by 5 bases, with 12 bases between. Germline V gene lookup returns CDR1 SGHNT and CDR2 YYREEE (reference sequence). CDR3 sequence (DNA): TGTGCCAGCAGCTTGCGGGGGGCGAGTGAGACCCAGTACTTC. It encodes CASSLRGASETQYF.

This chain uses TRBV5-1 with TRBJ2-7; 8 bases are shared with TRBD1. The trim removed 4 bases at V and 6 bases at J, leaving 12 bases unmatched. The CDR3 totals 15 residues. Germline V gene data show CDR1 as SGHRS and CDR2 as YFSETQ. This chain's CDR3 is CASSIGQGLTGEQYF. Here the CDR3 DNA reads TGCGCCAGCAGCATCGGACAGGGCCTAACGGGCGAGCAGTACTTC.

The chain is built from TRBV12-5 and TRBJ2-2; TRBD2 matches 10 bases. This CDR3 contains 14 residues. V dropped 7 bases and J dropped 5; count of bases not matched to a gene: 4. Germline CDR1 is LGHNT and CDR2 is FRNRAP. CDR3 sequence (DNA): TGTGCTAGTGTAGCGGGAGGACGTACCGGGGAGCTGTTTTTT. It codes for CASVAGGRTGELFF.

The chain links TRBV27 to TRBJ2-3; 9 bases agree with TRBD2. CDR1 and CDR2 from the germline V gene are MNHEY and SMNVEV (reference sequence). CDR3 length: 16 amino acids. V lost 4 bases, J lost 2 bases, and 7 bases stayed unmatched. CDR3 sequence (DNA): TGTGCCAGCAGTTCAACTAGCGGGCGACCCACAGATACGCAGTATTTT. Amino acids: CASSSTSGRPTDTQYF.

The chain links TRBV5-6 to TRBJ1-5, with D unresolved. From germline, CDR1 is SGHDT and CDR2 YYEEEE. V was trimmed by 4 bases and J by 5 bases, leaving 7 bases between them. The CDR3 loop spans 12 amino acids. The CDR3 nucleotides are TGTGCCAGCAGCCTGGGCGATCAGCCCCAGCATTTT. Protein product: CASSLGDQPQHF.

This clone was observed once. The CDR3 is CASSSWDSNTEAFF. CDR3 DNA: TGCGCCAGCAGCTCCTGGGACAGTAACACTGAAGCTTTCTTT. The chain links TRBV5-1 to TRBJ1-1; the match to TRBD1 covers 7 bases. Germline assignment: CDR1 SGHRS and CDR2 YFSETQ. CDR3 length: 14 amino acids. V shed 3 bases and J 2 bases; nucleotides not matched to a gene: 4.

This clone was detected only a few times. The CDR3 DNA is TGTGCCAGCAGTCGACCGTGGCAGGGTAGGCCTAGCACAGATACGCAGTATTTT. It is translated as CASSRPWQGRPSTDTQYF. The rearrangement joins TRBV28 to TRBJ2-3; D may be TRBD1 (5 bases). The CDR3 totals 18 residues. Germline V lookup: CDR1 MDHEN, CDR2 SYDVKM. The ends were cut back, 5 bases at V and 0 bases at J, with 21 bases in the middle.

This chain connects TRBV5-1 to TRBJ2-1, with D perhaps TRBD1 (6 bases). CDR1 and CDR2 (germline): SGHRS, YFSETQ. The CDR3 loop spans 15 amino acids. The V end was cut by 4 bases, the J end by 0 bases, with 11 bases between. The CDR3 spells CASSNTGISYNEQFF. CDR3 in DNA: TGCGCCAGCAGCAATACAGGGATCTCCTACAATGAGCAGTTCTTC.

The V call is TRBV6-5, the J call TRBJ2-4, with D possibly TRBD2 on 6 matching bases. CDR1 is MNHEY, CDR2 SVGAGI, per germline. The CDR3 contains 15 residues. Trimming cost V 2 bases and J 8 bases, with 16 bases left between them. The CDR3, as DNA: TGTGCCAGCAGTTACACGGAAGGGCGGGGAGACATTCAGTACTTC. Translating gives CASSYTEGRGDIQYF.